This T cell receptor beta chain was observed in a study of T cell repertoires in cytomegalovirus infection. As for the study in general: As its CMV epitopes, the study selected recently identified HLA-C-restricted and well-studied HLA-B-restricted targets. Public TCR beta signatures were indicative of both CMV infection and a matching HLA type. Study-wide points: HLA-C-restricted TCR beta clonotypes specific for CMV led the ex vivo response. Summed frequency of public TCR beta families distinguished CMV carriers with the relevant HLA.

The J segment lost 7 bases and the V segment lost 0 bases, leaving 13 bases of the junction unmatched. CDR1 is SGDLS and CDR2 is YYNGEE in the germline V gene. The CDR3 is 17 residues long. To note about this clonotype: Its antigen is unidentified.

TCRdb passed the reads through MiXCR, listing each CDR3 protein once. The sample holds about 920,000 distinct CDR3 sequences, 25% to 40% seen once. The chain is built from TRBV9 and TRBJ2-5, with 9 bases that match TRBD2. The sample was cultured CD8+ T cells from PBMCs, taken from culture after CMV antigen stimulation. The source is a human donor in good health (CMV status not recorded). Some clones in this sample may be carry-over from other donors' samples. The CDR3 sequence: CASSVEGSGGISGTQYF. DNA for the CDR3: TGTGCCAGCAGCGTAGAAGGTAGCGGGGGCATTAGCGGGACCCAGTACTTC.